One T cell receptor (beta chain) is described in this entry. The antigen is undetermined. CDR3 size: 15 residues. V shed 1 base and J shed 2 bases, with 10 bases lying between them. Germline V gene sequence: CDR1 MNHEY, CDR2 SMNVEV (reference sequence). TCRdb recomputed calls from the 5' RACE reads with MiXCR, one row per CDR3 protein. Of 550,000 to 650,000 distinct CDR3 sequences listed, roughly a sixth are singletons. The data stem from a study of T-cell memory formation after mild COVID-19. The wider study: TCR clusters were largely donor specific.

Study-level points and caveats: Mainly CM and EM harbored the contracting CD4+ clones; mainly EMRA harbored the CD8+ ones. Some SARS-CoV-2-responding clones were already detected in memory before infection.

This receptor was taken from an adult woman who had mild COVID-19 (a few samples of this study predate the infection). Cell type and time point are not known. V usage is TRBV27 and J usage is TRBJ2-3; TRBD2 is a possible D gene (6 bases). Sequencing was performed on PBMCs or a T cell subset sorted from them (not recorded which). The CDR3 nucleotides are TGTGCCAGCAGTTTATGGGGGGTCTTCACAGATACGCAGTATTTT. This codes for CASSLWGVFTDTQYF.